This TCR beta chain was identified during a study of T-cell memory formation after mild COVID-19. This clonotype was observed a few times. TCRdb ran MiXCR on the 5' RACE reads and lists one entry per CDR3 protein. The sample contains a few hundred thousand distinct CDR3 sequences, nearly 25% of which appear only once. The CDR3 runs to 13 residues. This rearrangement joins TRBV21-1 to TRBJ2-7. TRBV21-1 is flagged as a pseudogene. Sequencing was performed on PBMCs or a T cell subset sorted from them (not recorded which). The source is an adult woman who had mild COVID-19 (a few samples of this study predate the infection). Cell type and time point are not known. The CDR3 DNA follows: TGTGCCAGCAGCAAAGAGGACACCTACGAGCAGTACTTC. Translated, it gives CASSKEDTYEQYF.